This paragraph reports one T cell receptor (beta chain). Its specificity is not known. From germline, CDR1 is LNHNV and CDR2 YYDKDF (reference sequence). The CDR3 covers 13 residues. V was clipped by 0 bases and J by 5 bases, with 8 bases between them. TCR beta libraries were made by quantitative 5'-RACE with molecular barcodes. TCRdb re-analysed the 5' RACE reads in MiXCR, keeping a single row per CDR3 protein. The sample carries just over 350,000 distinct CDR3 sequences, about 20% recorded once. This sample is drawn from a study of CD8 T cells in ankylosing spondylitis. Findings of the study overall: Within ankylosing spondylitis blood, a TCR beta motif made up of seven to nine highly homologous variants appeared to be characteristic.

This sequence was found in a male donor with ankylosing spondylitis or in good health (not recorded which). The genes are TRBV15 and TRBJ2-7; no firm D call. Specimen: blood, either unsorted or a sorted T cell fraction (not recorded which). CDR3 amino acids: CATSRDRSDEQYF. As DNA, the CDR3 is TGTGCCACCAGCAGAGATCGCTCGGACGAGCAGTACTTC.